This TCR beta chain was identified during a study of T cell changes during pregnancy in multiple sclerosis. TCRdb's table, derived via immunoSEQ multiplex PCR, lists solely in-frame clones and lacks some. The sample shows approximately 70,000 clones, under 95% of them seen only once. V dropped 0 bases and J dropped 0 bases, with 10 bases sitting between them. Germline V gene sequence: CDR1 SGDLS, CDR2 YYNGEE. The CDR3 covers 16 residues. In its sample, this clone was seen once. V gene TRBV9 combines with J gene TRBJ2-1; unclear D gene. The source of this sequence is a female donor with multiple sclerosis, enrolled in a pregnancy study. The specimen was CD4+ T cells from peripheral blood mononuclear cells, collected before pregnancy. The CDR3 reads CASSVGTATSYNEQFF. The CDR3 DNA is TGTGCCAGCAGCGTAGGCACAGCTACCTCCTACAATGAGCAGTTCTTC.